Listed below are T cell receptor beta chains from one sample, sequenced in a study of T cell repertoires in cytomegalovirus infection. The antigens of these receptors remain unknown. TCRdb re-analysed the reads in MiXCR, keeping a single row per CDR3 protein. The profile shows fewer than 950,000 distinct CDR3 sequences, approximately 32% of them singletons. The sequences come from cultured CD8+ T cells from PBMCs, collected from culture after CMV antigen stimulation. All receptors derive from a human donor in good health (CMV status not recorded). Some clones in this sample may be carry-over from other donors' samples. Each CDR3 is given with its conserved first and last residue. The order of the fields is CDR3 length, clone size, D gene, V gene, J gene, CDR3 protein, CDR3 DNA. The D gene is left open where the match is weak. Clone size is given for some rows only: seen once, a few or many times, or a class if the clone is expanded.

length: 15; size: -; D: -; V: TRBV19; J: TRBJ2-7; CDR3: CASSIESSLPSERYF; DNA: TGTGCCAGTAGTATTGAGAGTAGCCTCCCCTCCGAGCGGTACTTC
length: 15; size: few; D: -; V: TRBV7-2; J: TRBJ1-4; CDR3: CASSLFQAYNEKLFF; DNA: TGTGCCAGCAGCTTATTCCAGGCGTATAATGAAAAACTGTTTTTT
length: 15; size: once; D: TRBD2; V: TRBV28; J: TRBJ2-5; CDR3: CASSQSGGARETQYF; DNA: TGTGCCAGCTCTCAAAGCGGGGGGGCACGGGAGACCCAGTACTTC
length: 13; size: -; D: -; V: TRBV7-9; J: TRBJ2-1; CDR3: CASSFPRDYEQFF; DNA: TGTGCCAGCAGCTTCCCCAGGGACTATGAGCAGTTCTTC
length: 17; size: few; D: -; V: TRBV3-1; J: TRBJ1-1; CDR3: CASSPQGPGGMNTEAFF; DNA: TGTGCCAGCAGCCCACAAGGCCCGGGCGGAATGAACACTGAAGCTTTCTTT
length: 15; size: few; D: TRBD1; V: TRBV4-1; J: TRBJ2-2; CDR3: CASSDRDRGTGELFF; DNA: TGCGCCAGCAGCGACCGGGACAGGGGAACCGGGGAGCTGTTTTTT
length: 16; size: -; D: -; V: TRBV18; J: TRBJ2-1; CDR3: CASSPGEAEPYNEQFF; DNA: TGTGCCAGCTCACCAGGTGAGGCGGAACCCTACAATGAGCAGTTCTTC
length: 16; size: -; D: -; V: TRBV29-1; J: TRBJ2-1; CDR3: CSVPQIGGSPYNEQFF; DNA: TGCAGCGTTCCACAGATAGGGGGTTCGCCCTACAATGAGCAGTTCTTC
length: 13; size: once; D: -; V: TRBV13; J: TRBJ2-3; CDR3: CASSFGETDTQYF; DNA: TGTGCCAGCAGCTTCGGGGAGACAGATACGCAGTATTTT
length: 14; size: -; D: -; V: TRBV15; J: TRBJ1-6; CDR3: CATSRRGQNSPLHF; DNA: TGTGCCACCAGCCGCCGTGGTCAGAATTCACCCCTCCACTTT
length: 15; size: many; D: TRBD1; V: TRBV7-8; J: TRBJ1-1; CDR3: CASSQTTGGLTEAFF; DNA: TGTGCCAGCAGCCAGACGACAGGGGGGTTGACTGAAGCTTTCTTT
length: 14; size: many; D: -; V: TRBV12-3/TRBV12-4; J: TRBJ2-5; CDR3: CASRPAGTTETQYF; DNA: TGTGCCAGCAGGCCGGCAGGGACCACGGAGACCCAGTACTTC
length: 16; size: few; D: TRBD2; V: TRBV27; J: TRBJ2-2; CDR3: CASSTPGLANTGELFF; DNA: TGTGCCAGCAGTACCCCCGGACTAGCGAACACCGGGGAGCTGTTTTTT
length: 17; size: -; D: -; V: TRBV7-9; J: TRBJ2-1; CDR3: CASSEVGSNPEYNEQFF; DNA: TGTGCCAGCAGCGAGGTGGGCTCAAACCCGGAATACAATGAGCAGTTCTTC
length: 14; size: -; D: TRBD1; V: TRBV10-1; J: TRBJ1-1; CDR3: CASSVSDRGTEAFF; DNA: TGCGCCAGCAGTGTTTCGGACAGGGGCACTGAAGCTTTCTTT
length: 13; size: -; D: -; V: TRBV27; J: TRBJ2-5; CDR3: CASGPGGVETQYF; DNA: TGTGCCAGCGGACCAGGGGGGGTAGAGACCCAGTACTTC
length: 13; size: few; D: -; V: TRBV12-3/TRBV12-4; J: TRBJ2-1; CDR3: CATSRLSYNEQFF; DNA: TGTGCCACCTCTCGACTTTCCTACAATGAGCAGTTCTTC
length: 18; size: few; D: TRBD1; V: TRBV7-9; J: TRBJ2-3; CDR3: CASSLSGRRDREADTQYF; DNA: TGTGCCAGCAGCTTATCCGGAAGGCGGGACAGGGAAGCAGATACGCAGTATTTT
length: 14; size: few; D: -; V: TRBV6-5; J: TRBJ2-1; CDR3: CASSYKWRYNEQFF; DNA: TGTGCCAGCAGTTACAAGTGGCGCTACAATGAGCAGTTCTTC
length: 15; size: -; D: -; V: TRBV11-3; J: TRBJ1-1; CDR3: CASSLADSPQSEAFF; DNA: TGTGCCAGCAGCTTAGCCGACAGCCCTCAAAGTGAAGCTTTCTTT
length: 13; size: -; D: -; V: TRBV5-5; J: TRBJ1-2; CDR3: CASSFIWASGYTF; DNA: TGTGCCAGCAGCTTTATCTGGGCGAGCGGCTACACCTTC
length: 15; size: -; D: TRBD1; V: TRBV4-1; J: TRBJ2-1; CDR3: CASSQGTGGGDEQFF; DNA: TGCGCCAGCAGCCAAGGGACAGGGGGCGGCGATGAGCAGTTCTTC
length: 11; size: once; D: -; V: TRBV4-3; J: TRBJ2-3; CDR3: CASSQGPVQCF; DNA: TGCGCCAGCAGCCAGGGTCCGGTGCAGTGTTTT
length: 12; size: -; D: -; V: TRBV19; J: TRBJ2-3; CDR3: CASSDILDTQYF; DNA: TGTGCCAGTAGCGACATTCTGGATACGCAGTATTTT
length: 15; size: once; D: -; V: TRBV7-6; J: TRBJ2-1; CDR3: CASSIQDRNYNEQFF; DNA: TGTGCCAGCAGCATTCAAGACAGAAACTACAATGAGCAGTTCTTC
length: 13; size: -; D: -; V: TRBV7-8; J: TRBJ2-3; CDR3: CASSTSLADTQYF; DNA: TGTGCCAGCAGCACCAGCTTGGCAGATACGCAGTATTTT
length: 18; size: -; D: TRBD1; V: TRBV14; J: TRBJ1-3; CDR3: CASSQGVWTGSSGNTIYF; DNA: TGTGCCAGCAGCCAAGGCGTCTGGACAGGCAGCTCTGGAAACACCATATATTTT
length: 17; size: -; D: -; V: TRBV4-3; J: TRBJ2-3; CDR3: CASSQESAEGLTDTQYF; DNA: TGCGCCAGCAGCCAAGAGTCCGCGGAGGGGTTGACAGATACGCAGTATTTT
length: 11; size: once; D: -; V: TRBV2; J: TRBJ1-2; CDR3: CVTPVSRGYTF; DNA: TGTGTCACCCCTGTGTCCAGGGGCTACACCTTC
length: 16; size: few; D: TRBD2; V: TRBV7-9; J: TRBJ2-3; CDR3: CASSPTSGDFGDTQYF; DNA: TGTGCCAGCAGCCCGACTAGCGGGGATTTTGGAGATACGCAGTATTTT
length: 12; size: -; D: -; V: TRBV20-1; J: TRBJ1-2; CDR3: CTTLSGDNGYTF; DNA: TGCACAACTCTATCGGGGGACAATGGCTACACCTTC
length: 16; size: -; D: TRBD2; V: TRBV7-9; J: TRBJ2-2; CDR3: CASSSSTSGGTGELFF; DNA: TGTGCCAGCAGCTCCTCGACTAGCGGGGGTACCGGGGAGCTGTTTTTT
length: 15; size: -; D: -; V: TRBV27; J: TRBJ2-3; CDR3: CASTERAELTDTQYF; DNA: TGTGCCAGCACTGAAAGAGCGGAGCTCACAGATACGCAGTATTTT
length: 13; size: -; D: -; V: TRBV6-6; J: TRBJ2-1; CDR3: CASSYSAANEQFF; DNA: TGTGCCAGCAGTTACAGTGCCGCCAATGAGCAGTTCTTC
length: 14; size: few; D: TRBD1; V: TRBV20-1; J: TRBJ2-7; CDR3: CSARDDDRAYEQYF; DNA: TGCAGTGCTAGAGATGACGACAGGGCCTACGAGCAGTACTTC
length: 15; size: -; D: -; V: TRBV29-1; J: TRBJ1-1; CDR3: CSVEISQVLVAEAFF; DNA: TGCAGCGTTGAGATATCACAGGTCTTGGTCGCTGAAGCTTTCTTT
length: 14; size: -; D: -; V: TRBV5-6; J: TRBJ2-7; CDR3: CASSFKGVLYEQYF; DNA: TGTGCCAGCAGCTTTAAAGGGGTCCTCTACGAGCAGTACTTC
length: 14; size: few; D: -; V: TRBV12-3/TRBV12-4; J: TRBJ1-3; CDR3: CASNEQDSGNTIYF; DNA: TGTGCCAGCAACGAACAGGACTCTGGAAACACCATATATTTT
length: 16; size: -; D: TRBD2; V: TRBV6-6; J: TRBJ2-2; CDR3: CASSYSGGGASGELFF; DNA: TGTGCCAGCAGTTACTCGGGCGGGGGGGCCAGCGGGGAGCTGTTTTTT
length: 13; size: -; D: -; V: TRBV7-9; J: TRBJ1-3; CDR3: CATTGERRNTIYF; DNA: TGTGCCACCACCGGCGAGCGACGAAACACCATATATTTT
length: 12; size: few; D: TRBD2; V: TRBV2; J: TRBJ2-4; CDR3: CATIGLGGIQYF; DNA: TGTGCCACCATCGGACTAGGAGGGATTCAGTACTTC
length: 14; size: many; D: -; V: TRBV20-1; J: TRBJ1-5; CDR3: CSARRGNSNQPQHF; DNA: TGCAGTGCTAGGAGGGGAAATAGCAATCAGCCCCAGCATTTT
length: 14; size: many; D: -; V: TRBV6-5; J: TRBJ1-2; CDR3: CASTKVLTNYGYTF; DNA: TGTGCCAGCACCAAAGTGTTAACTAACTATGGCTACACCTTC
length: 16; size: -; D: TRBD2; V: TRBV7-6; J: TRBJ2-3; CDR3: CASSPQLAGGPDTQYF; DNA: TGTGCCAGCAGCCCCCAACTAGCGGGGGGGCCCGATACGCAGTATTTT